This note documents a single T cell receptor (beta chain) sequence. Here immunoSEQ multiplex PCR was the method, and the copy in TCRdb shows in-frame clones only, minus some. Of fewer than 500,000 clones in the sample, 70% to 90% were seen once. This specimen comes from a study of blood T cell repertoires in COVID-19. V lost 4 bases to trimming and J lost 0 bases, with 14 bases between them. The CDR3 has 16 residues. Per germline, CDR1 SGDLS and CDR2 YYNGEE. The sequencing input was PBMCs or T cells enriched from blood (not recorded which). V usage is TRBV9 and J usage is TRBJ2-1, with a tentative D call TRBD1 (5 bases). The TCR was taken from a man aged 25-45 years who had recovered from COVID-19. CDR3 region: CASSPNPDISYNEQFF. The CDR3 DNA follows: TGTGCCAGCAGCCCAAACCCGGACATCTCCTACAATGAGCAGTTCTTC. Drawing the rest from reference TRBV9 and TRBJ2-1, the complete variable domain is DSGVTQTPKHLITATGQRVTLRCSPRSGDLSVYWYQQSLDQGLQFLIQYYNGEERAKGNILERFSAQQFPDLHSELNLSSLELGDSALYFCASSPNPDISYNEQFFGPGTRLTVL.